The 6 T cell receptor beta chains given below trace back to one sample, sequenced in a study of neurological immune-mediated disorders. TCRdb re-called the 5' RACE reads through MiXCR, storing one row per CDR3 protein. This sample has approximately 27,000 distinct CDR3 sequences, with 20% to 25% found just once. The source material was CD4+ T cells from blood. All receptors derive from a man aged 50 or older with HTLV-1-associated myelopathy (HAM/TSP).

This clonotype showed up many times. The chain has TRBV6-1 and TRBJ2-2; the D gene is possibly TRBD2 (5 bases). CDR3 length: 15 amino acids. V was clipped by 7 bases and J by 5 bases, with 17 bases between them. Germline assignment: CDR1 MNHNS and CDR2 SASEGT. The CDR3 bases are TGTGCCAGCATGGAGGTTGTTTTATCGACCGGGGAGCTGTTTTTT. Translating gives CASMEVVLSTGELFF.

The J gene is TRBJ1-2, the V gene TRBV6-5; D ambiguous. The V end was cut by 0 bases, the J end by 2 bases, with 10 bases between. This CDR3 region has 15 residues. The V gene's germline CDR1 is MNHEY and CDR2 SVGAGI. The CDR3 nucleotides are TGTGCCAGCAGTTACTCGGCCAGACCGAACTATGGCTACACCTTC. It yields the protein CASSYSARPNYGYTF.

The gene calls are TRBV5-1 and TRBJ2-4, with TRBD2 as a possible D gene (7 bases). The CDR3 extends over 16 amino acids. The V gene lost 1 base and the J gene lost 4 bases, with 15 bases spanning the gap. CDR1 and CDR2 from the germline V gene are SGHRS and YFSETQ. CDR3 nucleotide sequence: TGCGCCAGCAGCTTGTTCGGGGGGCCCGCTAAAAACATTCAGTACTTC. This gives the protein CASSLFGGPAKNIQYF.

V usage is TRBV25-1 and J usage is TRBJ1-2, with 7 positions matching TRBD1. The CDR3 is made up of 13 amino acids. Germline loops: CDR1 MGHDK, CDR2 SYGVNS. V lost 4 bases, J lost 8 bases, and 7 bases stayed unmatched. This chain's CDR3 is CASSARTGVGYTF. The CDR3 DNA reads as TGTGCCAGCAGTGCTCGAACAGGGGTAGGCTACACCTTC.

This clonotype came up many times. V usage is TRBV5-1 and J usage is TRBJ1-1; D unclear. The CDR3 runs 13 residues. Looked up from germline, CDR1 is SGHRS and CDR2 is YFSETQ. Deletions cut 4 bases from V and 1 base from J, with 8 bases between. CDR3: CASSPTGNTEAFF. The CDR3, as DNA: TGCGCCAGCAGCCCCACGGGGAACACTGAAGCTTTCTTT.

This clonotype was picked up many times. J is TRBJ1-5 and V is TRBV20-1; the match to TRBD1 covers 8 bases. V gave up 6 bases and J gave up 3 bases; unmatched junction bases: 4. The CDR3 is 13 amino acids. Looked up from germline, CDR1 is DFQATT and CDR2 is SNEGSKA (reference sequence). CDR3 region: CSAGTGVNQPQHF. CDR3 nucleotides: TGCAGTGCAGGGACAGGAGTCAATCAGCCCCAGCATTTT.